This note documents a single T cell receptor (beta chain) sequence. The CDR3 length is 14 residues. The V gene end was trimmed by 5 bases and the J gene end by 14 bases; junction bases not matched to a gene: 13. The germline CDR1 and CDR2 sequences are SGHDT and YYEEEE. These data belong to a study of blood T cell repertoires in COVID-19. The wider study: The United States, Italy and Spain were the sources of the acute and convalescent COVID-19 samples. Sources were T cells, B-cell-depleted T cells, or PBMCs; the material itself was cDNA or gDNA.

In the original workflow: Reference gene primer amplification yielded estimated nucleated cell counts. Method: immunoSEQ multiplex PCR; TCRdb's copy keeps in-frame clones and lacks some. For V, J and clone size, that table is used; D and trimming come from the DNA. The repertoire has 300,000 to 350,000 clones, around 90% of them found once; the top ten carry more than 2%. Input material: peripheral blood. V and J are TRBV5-6 and TRBJ2-1; 10 bases align to TRBD2. This receptor was obtained from a young man with active or convalescent COVID-19. CDR3 sequence reads: CASSSGSSGRVEFF. CDR3 coding DNA: TGTGCCAGCAGTTCGGGGTCTAGCGGGAGAGTGGAGTTCTTC.